This T cell receptor beta chain emerged from a study of T-cell reconstitution after alpha-beta-depleted transplantation in children. Study-wide results and limits: The study reportedly traced alpha-beta T cells about two months after transplant to several hundred expanded graft clones. T-cell numbers and diversity one year post-transplant derived largely from freshly generated T cells. There were some patients whose high TCRbeta diversity at day 60 came from surviving recipient T cells and thymic progenitors.

A TCRbeta library incorporating unique molecular identifiers was prepared. TCRdb fed the PCR reads into MiXCR, producing one record per CDR3 protein. The table has under 850,000 distinct CDR3 sequences, around 13% seen once; the top ten hold approximately 0.8%. Trimming removed 6 bases at V and 5 bases at J, with 19 bases between. CDR1 SEHNR and CDR2 FQNEAQ come from the germline V gene (reference sequence). The CDR3 spans 15 residues. To note about this clonotype: Antigen unknown.

The clonotype comes from a girl aged 2 to 9 with congenital amegakaryocytic thrombocytopenia, due to receive a stem cell transplant. The input for sequencing was PBMCs, taken before TCRalphabeta/CD19-depleted stem cell transplant. The rearrangement uses TRBV7-9 and TRBJ2-5; D is perhaps TRBD2 (5 bases). The CDR3 region is CASSKDSTFGETQYF. The CDR3, as DNA: TGTGCCAGCAGTAAGGACTCAACTTTTGGGGAGACCCAGTACTTC.